What follows is one T cell receptor beta chain and its context. This entry belongs to a study of technical replicates of blood from several donors. The CDR3 totals 15 residues. The V and J ends lost 0 bases and 2 bases, in that order; junction bases with no gene match: 2. The germline CDR1 and CDR2 sequences are SGHRS and YFSETQ. The table came from immunoSEQ multiplex PCR; TCRdb's copy has only in-frame clones and leaves some out. The sample has 45,000 to 60,000 clones, 86% seen once. The TCR was taken from a human donor in good health. Some clones in this sample may be carry-over from other donors' samples. The chain combines TRBV5-1 with TRBJ2-5; 9 nucleotides line up with TRBD1. Sample: PBMCs. In nucleotides, the CDR3 is TGCGCCAGCAGCTTGGTTGGGACAGGGCAAGAGACCCAGTACTTC. Translating gives CASSLVGTGQETQYF.